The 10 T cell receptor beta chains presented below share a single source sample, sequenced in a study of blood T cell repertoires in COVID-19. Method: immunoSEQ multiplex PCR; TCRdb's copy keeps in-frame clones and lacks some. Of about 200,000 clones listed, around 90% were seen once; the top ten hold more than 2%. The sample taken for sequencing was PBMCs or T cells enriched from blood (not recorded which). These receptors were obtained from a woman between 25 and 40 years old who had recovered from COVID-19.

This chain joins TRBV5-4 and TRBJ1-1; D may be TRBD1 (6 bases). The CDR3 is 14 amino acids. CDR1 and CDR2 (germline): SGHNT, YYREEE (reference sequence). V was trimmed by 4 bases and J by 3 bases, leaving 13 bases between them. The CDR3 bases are TGTGCCAGCAGCCTCGGGGCAGGGGACACTGAAGCTTTCTTT. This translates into CASSLGAGDTEAFF.

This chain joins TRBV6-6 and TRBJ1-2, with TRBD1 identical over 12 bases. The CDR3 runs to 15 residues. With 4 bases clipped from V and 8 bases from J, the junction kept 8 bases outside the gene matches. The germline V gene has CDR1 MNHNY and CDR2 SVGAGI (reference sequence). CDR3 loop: CASSSTGTGGWGYTF. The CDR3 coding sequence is TGTGCCAGCAGTTCTACCGGGACAGGGGGCTGGGGCTACACCTTC.

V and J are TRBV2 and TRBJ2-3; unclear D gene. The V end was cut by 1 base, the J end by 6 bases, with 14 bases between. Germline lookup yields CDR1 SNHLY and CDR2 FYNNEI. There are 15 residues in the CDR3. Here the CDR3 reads CASSEEETNTDTQYF. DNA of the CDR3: TGTGCCAGCAGTGAAGAAGAAACCAACACCGATACGCAGTATTTT.

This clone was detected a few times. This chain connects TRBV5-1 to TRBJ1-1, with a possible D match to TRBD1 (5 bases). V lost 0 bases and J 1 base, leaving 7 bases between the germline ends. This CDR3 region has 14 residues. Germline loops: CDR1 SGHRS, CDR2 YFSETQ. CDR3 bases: TGCGCCAGCAGCTTGGAGGACAAGAACACTGAAGCTTTCTTT. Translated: CASSLEDKNTEAFF.

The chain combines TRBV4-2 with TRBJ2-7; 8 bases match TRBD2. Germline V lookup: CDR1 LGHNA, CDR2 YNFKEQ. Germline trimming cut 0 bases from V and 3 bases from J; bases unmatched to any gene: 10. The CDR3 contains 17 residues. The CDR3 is CASSQDLLAGTFYEQYF. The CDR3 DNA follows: TGTGCCAGCAGCCAAGATCTTCTAGCGGGTACTTTCTACGAGCAGTACTTC.

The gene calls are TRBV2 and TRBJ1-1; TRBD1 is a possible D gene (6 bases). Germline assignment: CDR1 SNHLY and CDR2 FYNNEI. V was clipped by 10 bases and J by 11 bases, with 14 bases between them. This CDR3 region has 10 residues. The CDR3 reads CATDDRQAFF. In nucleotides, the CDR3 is TGTGCCACGGACGACAGGCAGGCTTTCTTT.

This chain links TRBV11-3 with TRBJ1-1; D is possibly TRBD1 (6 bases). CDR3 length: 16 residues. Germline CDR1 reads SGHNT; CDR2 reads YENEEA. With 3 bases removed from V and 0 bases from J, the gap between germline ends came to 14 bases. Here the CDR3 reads CASSLSTGRMNTEAFF. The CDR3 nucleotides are TGTGCCAGCAGCTTGTCTACAGGGAGAATGAACACTGAAGCTTTCTTT.

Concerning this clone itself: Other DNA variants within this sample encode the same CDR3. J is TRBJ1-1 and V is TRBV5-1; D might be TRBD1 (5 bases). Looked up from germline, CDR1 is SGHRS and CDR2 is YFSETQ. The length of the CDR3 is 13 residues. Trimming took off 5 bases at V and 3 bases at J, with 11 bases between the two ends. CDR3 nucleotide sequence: TGCGCCAGCAGTAGCCAGGGTCACACTGAAGCTTTCTTT. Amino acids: CASSSQGHTEAFF.

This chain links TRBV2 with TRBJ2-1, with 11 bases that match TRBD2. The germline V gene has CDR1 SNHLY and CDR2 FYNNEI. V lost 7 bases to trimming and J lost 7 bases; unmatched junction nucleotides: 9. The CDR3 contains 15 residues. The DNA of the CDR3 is TGTGCCAGCAAAAAACTAGCGGGAGAGGCTAATGAGCAGTTCTTC. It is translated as CASKKLAGEANEQFF.

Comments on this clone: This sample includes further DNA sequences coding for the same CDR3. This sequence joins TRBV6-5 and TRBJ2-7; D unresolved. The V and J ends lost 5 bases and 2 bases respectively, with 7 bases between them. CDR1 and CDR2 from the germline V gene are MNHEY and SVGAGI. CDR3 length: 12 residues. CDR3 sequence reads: CASSRQAYEQYF. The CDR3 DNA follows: TGTGCCAGCAGTCGGCAGGCCTACGAGCAGTACTTC.